These T cell receptor beta chains were read from a single sample in a study of blood T cell repertoires in COVID-19. Sequenced by immunoSEQ multiplex PCR; TCRdb stores in-frame clones only, minus some. The table has hundreds of thousands of clones, 85% to 90% seen once. What was sequenced was PBMCs or T cells enriched from blood (not recorded which). The source of these receptors is a woman between 18 and 29 years old with acute COVID-19. Both conserved end residues are part of each CDR3. Fields, in order: clone size, D gene, V gene, J gene, CDR3 protein, CDR3 DNA. D genes are given only for firm matches. Size tells how often a clone was seen (once, few, many) or the class of an expanded clone, and some rows leave it out.

NA,TRBD1,TRBV27,TRBJ2-7,CASSYKLTGVPYEQYF,TGTGCCAGCAGTTATAAATTAACAGGGGTGCCCTACGAGCAGTACTTC
NA,TRBD2,TRBV11-2,TRBJ2-1,CASSLDTGLAGGQNEQFF,TGTGCCAGCAGCTTAGATACGGGACTAGCGGGAGGGCAAAATGAGCAGTTCTTC
NA,TRBD1,TRBV5-1,TRBJ1-4,CASSVGTAPNEKLFF,TGCGCCAGCAGCGTTGGGACAGCCCCTAATGAAAAACTGTTTTTT
NA,TRBD2,TRBV19,TRBJ2-7,CASSMTSGWRVEQYF,TGTGCCAGTAGTATGACTAGCGGCTGGAGGGTCGAGCAGTACTTC
NA,TRBD1,TRBV7-9,TRBJ1-1,CASSLVPDRGGTEAFF,TGTGCCAGCAGCTTAGTTCCTGACAGGGGTGGCACTGAAGCTTTCTTT
NA,NA,TRBV6-1,TRBJ1-5,CASSEGRDQPQHF,TGTGCCAGCAGTGAGGGCAGGGATCAGCCCCAGCATTTT
NA,NA,TRBV4-1,TRBJ1-2,CASSQSGEGVSYGYTF,TGCGCCAGCAGCCAATCAGGAGAGGGGGTCAGCTATGGCTACACCTTC
NA,NA,TRBV28,TRBJ2-7,CASSLEQPNHEQYF,TGTGCCAGCAGTTTAGAACAGCCTAATCACGAGCAGTACTTC
NA,NA,TRBV6-1,TRBJ2-1,CASSEIVSAGDEQFF,TGTGCCAGCAGTGAAATCGTCTCAGCGGGCGATGAGCAGTTCTTC
NA,TRBD1,TRBV9,TRBJ1-4,CASSPGGTGWEKLFF,TGTGCCAGCAGCCCAGGCGGGACAGGGTGGGAAAAACTGTTTTTT
NA,NA,TRBV29-1,TRBJ2-2,CSFRENTGELFF,TGCAGCTTCAGGGAGAACACCGGGGAGCTGTTTTTT
NA,TRBD1,TRBV7-6,TRBJ2-7,CASSSNRDRAYEQYF,TGTGCCAGCAGCTCAAACCGGGACAGGGCCTACGAGCAGTACTTC
NA,NA,TRBV19,TRBJ2-1,CASSMGGAHNEQFF,TGTGCCAGTAGTATGGGCGGGGCACACAATGAGCAGTTCTTC
NA,NA,TRBV28,TRBJ2-4,CASSPSDRYQYF,TGTGCCAGCAGTCCCTCCGACAGGTACCAGTACTTC
NA,NA,TRBV28,TRBJ1-2,CASSPETRGYTF,TGTGCCAGCAGCCCCGAAACGAGAGGCTACACCTTC
NA,TRBD2,TRBV10-2,TRBJ2-2,CASSEREGRTGELFF,TGCGCCAGCAGTGAGCGGGAGGGCCGCACCGGGGAGCTGTTTTTT
once,NA,TRBV5-8,TRBJ2-1,CASSGRPGGGEQFF,TGTGCCAGCAGCGGAAGACCTGGGGGCGGTGAGCAGTTCTTC
once,TRBD2,TRBV5-1,TRBJ2-3,CASREREVDTQYF,TGCGCCAGCAGGGAGCGGGAAGTAGATACGCAGTATTTT
NA,NA,TRBV5-5,TRBJ1-5,CASSSYRESNQPQHF,TGTGCCAGCAGCTCCTACAGGGAGAGCAATCAGCCCCAGCATTTT
NA,NA,TRBV28,TRBJ1-2,CASSLPGSGSNYGYTF,TGTGCCAGCAGTTTACCAGGGTCAGGGTCTAACTATGGCTACACCTTC
NA,NA,TRBV5-1,TRBJ2-3,CASSPRGPPTDTQYF,TGCGCCAGCAGCCCCCGAGGCCCTCCCACAGATACGCAGTATTTT
NA,NA,TRBV2,TRBJ2-7,CASSGDTYYEQCF,TGTGCCAGCAGCGGGGACACCTACTACGAGCAGTGCTTC
NA,TRBD1,TRBV6-5,TRBJ2-7,CASTDRDRPYEQYF,TGTGCCAGCACCGATAGGGACAGACCCTACGAGCAGTACTTC
NA,NA,TRBV9,TRBJ2-7,CASSVQGDSYEQYF,TGTGCCAGCAGCGTACAGGGCGACTCCTACGAGCAGTACTTC
NA,NA,TRBV23-1,TRBJ2-3,CASSHSDRSTDTQYF,TGCGCCAGCAGTCACTCGGACAGAAGCACAGATACGCAGTATTTT
NA,TRBD2,TRBV3-1/TRBV3-2,TRBJ2-2,CASSALAGLAGELFF,TGTGCCAGCAGCGCACTAGCGGGATTGGCCGGGGAGCTGTTTTTT
NA,TRBD1,TRBV2,TRBJ2-5,CASSEPGGGQTQYF,TGTGCCAGCAGTGAACCAGGGGGCGGACAGACCCAGTACTTC
NA,NA,TRBV2,TRBJ2-7,CASTSISGQSYEQYF,TGTGCCAGCACGAGCATCTCCGGACAGTCCTACGAGCAGTACTTC
NA,NA,TRBV28,TRBJ2-7,CASSFGGISSYEQYF,TGTGCCAGCAGTTTTGGAGGGATCAGCTCCTACGAGCAGTACTTC
NA,NA,TRBV2,TRBJ2-7,CASDLASPYEQYF,TGTGCCAGCGATCTAGCGAGCCCCTACGAGCAGTACTTC
once,TRBD2,TRBV27,TRBJ2-1,CASSLAGGALNEQFF,TGTGCCAGCAGTTTGGCGGGAGGTGCCCTCAATGAGCAGTTCTTC
NA,NA,TRBV7-2,TRBJ2-1,CASSATHYANEQFF,TGTGCCAGCAGCGCCACCCACTACGCAAATGAGCAGTTCTTC
NA,TRBD1,TRBV28,TRBJ2-2,CASIRDRVDGELFF,TGTGCCAGTATCCGGGACAGGGTGGACGGGGAGCTGTTTTTT
NA,NA,TRBV30,TRBJ1-6,CAWDSYFSSSYNSPLHF,TGTGCCTGGGACAGCTACTTCTCGAGCTCCTATAATTCACCCCTCCACTTT
once,NA,TRBV20-1,TRBJ1-5,CSAAGAEPQHF,TGCAGTGCGGCGGGGGCCGAGCCCCAGCATTTT
NA,TRBD2,TRBV7-3,TRBJ2-1,CASSGGTSGRGEQFF,TGTGCCAGCAGCGGCGGGACTAGCGGGAGAGGTGAGCAGTTCTTC
NA,TRBD1,TRBV19,TRBJ2-7,CASSLGTGWEQYF,TGTGCCAGTAGTCTCGGGACAGGGTGGGAGCAGTACTTC
once,NA,TRBV27,TRBJ2-1,CASSPQAASYNEQFF,TGTGCCAGCAGTCCGCAAGCGGCCTCCTACAATGAGCAGTTCTTC
NA,NA,TRBV9,TRBJ1-5,CASSVDPTNSNQPQHF,TGTGCCAGCAGCGTAGACCCAACAAATAGCAATCAGCCCCAGCATTTT
NA,NA,TRBV11-1,TRBJ2-1,CASSTGSITYNEQFF,TGTGCCAGCAGCACCGGGAGTATTACCTACAATGAGCAGTTCTTC
NA,NA,TRBV7-9,TRBJ1-6,CASSHFREPNSPLHF,TGTGCCAGCAGCCACTTCAGGGAACCTAATTCACCCCTCCACTTT
few,NA,TRBV24-1,TRBJ2-7,CATSPGAYEQYF,TGTGCCACCAGCCCAGGGGCCTACGAGCAGTACTTC
NA,TRBD2,TRBV5-1,TRBJ2-7,CASQKVGGRAFHEQYF,TGCGCCAGCCAAAAGGTGGGCGGGAGGGCCTTTCACGAGCAGTACTTC
NA,NA,TRBV20-1,TRBJ2-5,CSQAVTVTQYF,TGCTCCCAGGCTGTTACAGTTACCCAGTACTTC
few,TRBD1,TRBV6-6,TRBJ1-3,CASSYRTGASGNTIYF,TGTGCCAGCAGTTACCGGACAGGGGCCTCTGGAAACACCATATATTTT